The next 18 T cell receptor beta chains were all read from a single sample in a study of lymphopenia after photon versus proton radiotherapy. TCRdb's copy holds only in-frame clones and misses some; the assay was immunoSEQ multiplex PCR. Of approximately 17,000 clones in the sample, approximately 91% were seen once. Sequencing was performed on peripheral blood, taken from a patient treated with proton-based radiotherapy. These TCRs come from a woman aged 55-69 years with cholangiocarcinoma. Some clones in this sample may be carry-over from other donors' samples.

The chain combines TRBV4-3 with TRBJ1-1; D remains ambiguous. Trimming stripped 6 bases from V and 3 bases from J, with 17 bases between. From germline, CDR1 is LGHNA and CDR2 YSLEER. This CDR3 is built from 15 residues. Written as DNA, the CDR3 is TGCGCCAGCAGATCGGATAGTAGGACGTACACTGAAGCTTTCTTT. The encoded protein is CASRSDSRTYTEAFF.

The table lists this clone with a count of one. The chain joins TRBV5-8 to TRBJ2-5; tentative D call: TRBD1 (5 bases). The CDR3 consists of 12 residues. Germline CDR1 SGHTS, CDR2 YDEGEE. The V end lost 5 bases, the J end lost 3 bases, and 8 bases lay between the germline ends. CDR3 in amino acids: CASRVREETQYF. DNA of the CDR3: TGTGCCAGCAGGGTCAGGGAAGAGACCCAGTACTTC.

CDR3 nucleotides: TGTGCCAGCCGAGAAATCGGAACTAATGAAAAACTGTTTTTT. Translation gives CASREIGTNEKLFF. The rearrangement uses TRBV6-5 and TRBJ1-4, with D uncertain. The CDR3 has 14 residues. CDR1 is MNHEY, CDR2 SVGAGI, per germline. Trimming removed 8 bases from V and 1 base from J, with 11 bases in between.

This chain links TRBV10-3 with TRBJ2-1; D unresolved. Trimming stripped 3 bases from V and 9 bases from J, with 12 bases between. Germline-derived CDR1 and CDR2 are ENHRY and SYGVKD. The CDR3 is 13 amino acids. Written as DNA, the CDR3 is TGTGCCATCAGTGATTTCGAATTGGGTGAGCAGTTCTTC. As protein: CAISDFELGEQFF.

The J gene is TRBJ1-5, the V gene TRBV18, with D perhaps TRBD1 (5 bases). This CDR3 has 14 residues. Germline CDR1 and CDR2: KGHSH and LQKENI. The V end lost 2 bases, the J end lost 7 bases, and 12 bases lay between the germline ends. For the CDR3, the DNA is TGTGCCAGCTCACCAATGGGGGGTCAACAGCCCCAGCATTTT. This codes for CASSPMGGQQPQHF.

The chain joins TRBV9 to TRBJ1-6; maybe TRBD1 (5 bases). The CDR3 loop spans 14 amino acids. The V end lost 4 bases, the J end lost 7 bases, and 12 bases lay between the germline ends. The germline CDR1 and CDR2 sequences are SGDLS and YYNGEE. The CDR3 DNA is TGTGCCAGCAGCCCCCGGCAGGGAAATTCACCCCTCCACTTT. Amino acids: CASSPRQGNSPLHF.

CDR3 nucleotides: TGTGCCAGCAGCTTGGCGTTGAGTACAGGGTACGGAGATACGCAGTATTTT. It specifies CASSLALSTGYGDTQYF. The chain is built from TRBV5-6 and TRBJ2-3; D may be TRBD1 (6 bases). V was shortened by 0 bases and J by 5 bases, with 19 bases between the two germline ends. Germline V gene lookup returns CDR1 SGHDT and CDR2 YYEEEE. The CDR3 is 17 amino acids.

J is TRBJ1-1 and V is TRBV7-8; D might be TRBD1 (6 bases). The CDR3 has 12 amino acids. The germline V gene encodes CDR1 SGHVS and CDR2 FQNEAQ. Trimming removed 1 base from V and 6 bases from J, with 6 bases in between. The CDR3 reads CASSLGQAEAFF. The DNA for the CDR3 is TGTGCCAGCAGCTTAGGACAGGCTGAAGCTTTCTTT.

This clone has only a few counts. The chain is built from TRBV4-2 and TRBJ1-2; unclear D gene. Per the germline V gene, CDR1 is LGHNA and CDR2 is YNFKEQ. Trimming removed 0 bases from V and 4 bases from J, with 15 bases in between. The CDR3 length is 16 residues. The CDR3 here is CASSQEVEQLIYGYTF. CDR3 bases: TGTGCCAGCAGCCAAGAAGTTGAACAGCTAATCTATGGCTACACCTTC.

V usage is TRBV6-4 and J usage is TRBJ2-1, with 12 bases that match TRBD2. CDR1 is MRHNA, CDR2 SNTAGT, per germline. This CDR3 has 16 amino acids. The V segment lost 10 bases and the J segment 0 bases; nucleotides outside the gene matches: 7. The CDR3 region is CATRPSGRGSYNEQFF. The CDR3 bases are TGTGCCACGAGACCTAGCGGGAGGGGCTCCTACAATGAGCAGTTCTTC.

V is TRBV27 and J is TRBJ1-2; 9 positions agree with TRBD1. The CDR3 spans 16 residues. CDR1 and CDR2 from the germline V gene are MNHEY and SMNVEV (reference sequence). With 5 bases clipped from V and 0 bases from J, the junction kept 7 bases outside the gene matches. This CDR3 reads CASSPGTGPPNYGYTF. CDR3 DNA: TGTGCCAGCAGTCCCGGGACAGGGCCCCCTAACTATGGCTACACCTTC.

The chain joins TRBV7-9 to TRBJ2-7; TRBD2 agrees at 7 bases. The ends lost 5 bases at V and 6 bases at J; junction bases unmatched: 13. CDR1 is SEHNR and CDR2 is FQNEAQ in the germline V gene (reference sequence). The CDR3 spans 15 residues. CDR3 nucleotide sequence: TGTGCCAGCAGCCACAAGACGGGGAGGGTGGCCGAGCAGTACTTC. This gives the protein CASSHKTGRVAEQYF.

The CDR3 region is CASSPPGGLLNNEQFF. The DNA for the CDR3 is TGTGCCAGCTCACCACCGGGTGGTCTTCTGAACAATGAGCAGTTCTTC. This sequence joins TRBV18 and TRBJ2-1, with D unclear. V was pared by 0 bases and J by 5 bases, with 14 bases between. Germline V gene lookup returns CDR1 KGHSH and CDR2 LQKENI. The CDR3 extends over 16 amino acids.

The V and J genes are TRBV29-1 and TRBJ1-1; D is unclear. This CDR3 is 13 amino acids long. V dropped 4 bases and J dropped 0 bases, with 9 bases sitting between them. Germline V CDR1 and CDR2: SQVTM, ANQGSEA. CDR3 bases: TGCAGCGTTGTCATACAGCTGAACACTGAAGCTTTCTTT. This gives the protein CSVVIQLNTEAFF.

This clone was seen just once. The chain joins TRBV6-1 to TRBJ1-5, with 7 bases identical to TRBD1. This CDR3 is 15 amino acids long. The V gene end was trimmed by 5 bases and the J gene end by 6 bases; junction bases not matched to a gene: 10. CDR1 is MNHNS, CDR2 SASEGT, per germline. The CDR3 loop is CASSRQGRPVQPQHF. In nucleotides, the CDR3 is TGTGCCAGCAGTAGACAGGGAAGACCTGTTCAGCCCCAGCATTTT.

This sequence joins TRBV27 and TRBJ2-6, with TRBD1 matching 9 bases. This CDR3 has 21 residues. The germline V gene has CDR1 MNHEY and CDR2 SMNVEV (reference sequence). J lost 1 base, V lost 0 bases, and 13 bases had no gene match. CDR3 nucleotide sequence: TGTGCCAGCAGTTTATCAGGTCGATGGGGACAGGGTTCATCTGGGGCCAACGTCCTGACTTTC. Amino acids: CASSLSGRWGQGSSGANVLTF.

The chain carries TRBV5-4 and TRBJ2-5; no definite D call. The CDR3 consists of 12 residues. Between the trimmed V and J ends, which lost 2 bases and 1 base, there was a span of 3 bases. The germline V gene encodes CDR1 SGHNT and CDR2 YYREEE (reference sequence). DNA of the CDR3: TGTGCCAGCAGCTTTTCCCAAGAGACCCAGTACTTC. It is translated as CASSFSQETQYF.

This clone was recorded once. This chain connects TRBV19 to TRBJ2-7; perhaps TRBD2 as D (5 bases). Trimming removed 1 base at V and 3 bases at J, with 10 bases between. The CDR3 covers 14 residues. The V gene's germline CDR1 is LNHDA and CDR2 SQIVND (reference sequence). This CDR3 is CASSIGGPIYEQYF. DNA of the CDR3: TGTGCCAGTAGTATAGGAGGGCCCATCTACGAGCAGTACTTC.